The 31 T cell receptor beta chains listed next were all sequenced from one sample in a study of response to subunit inactivated influenza vaccine. Using its own MiXCR run on the RT-PCR reads, TCRdb lists one record per CDR3 protein. The sample shows some 190,000 distinct CDR3 sequences, approximately 15% of them seen only once. The material sequenced was CD8+ T cells sorted from PBMCs, taken about 5 days after vaccination. The receptors shown here come from a man between 50 and 59 years old who received an inactivated influenza vaccine.

The rearrangement links TRBV4-1 to TRBJ2-1; 12 bases are a match to TRBD2. There are 17 residues in the CDR3. Per the germline V gene, CDR1 is MGHRA and CDR2 is YSYEKL. With 0 bases clipped from V and 1 base from J, the junction kept 1 base outside the gene matches. The CDR3 bases are TGCGCCAGCAGCCAAGAGGGACTAGCGGGTTCCTACAATGAGCAGTTCTTC. As protein: CASSQEGLAGSYNEQFF.

The chain recombines TRBV5-1 with TRBJ1-1, with 8 bases identical to TRBD1. The CDR3 length is 13 residues. Germline V gives CDR1 SGHRS, CDR2 YFSETQ. With V trimmed by 1 base and J by 8 bases, 4 bases remained unmatched. The CDR3 here is CASSLPDREEAFF. The CDR3 nucleotides are TGCGCCAGCAGCTTGCCGGACAGGGAGGAAGCTTTCTTT.

This clonotype has just a few counts. V gene TRBV7-6 combines with J gene TRBJ2-5; D gene unclear. The CDR3 sequence is 13 residues long. The V end lost 5 bases, the J end lost 0 bases, and 7 bases lay between the germline ends. Germline CDR1 and CDR2: SGHVS and FNYEAQ. The CDR3 loop is CASSPRNQETQYF. The CDR3 nucleotides read TGTGCCAGCAGCCCCCGGAACCAAGAGACCCAGTACTTC.

This clonotype has at least ten counts. The chain recombines TRBV4-3 with TRBJ2-5; tentatively, D is TRBD1 (6 bases). V lost 2 bases to trimming and J lost 7 bases, with 20 bases between them. This CDR3 region has 16 residues. Germline CDR1 LGHNA, CDR2 YSLEER. The CDR3 loop reads CASSQLRTDSSGTQYF. CDR3 coding DNA: TGCGCCAGCAGCCAATTGAGGACAGACTCAAGTGGGACCCAGTACTTC.

This clonotype was picked up a small number of times. The gene calls are TRBV27 and TRBJ2-2; 8 bases map to TRBD1. Trimming removed 6 bases from V and 7 bases from J; junction bases left unmatched: 13. The CDR3 covers 16 residues. CDR1 is MNHEY, CDR2 SMNVEV, per germline (reference sequence). The CDR3 reads CASSGLQGAMDGELFF. CDR3 DNA sequence: TGTGCCAGCAGCGGTCTCCAGGGGGCGATGGACGGGGAGCTGTTTTTT.

This clonotype was observed a handful of times. The gene calls are TRBV28 and TRBJ2-5; TRBD2 aligns across 9 bases. Trimming cost V 1 base and J 4 bases; bases outside gene matches: 7. Per the germline V gene, CDR1 is MDHEN and CDR2 is SYDVKM. This CDR3 contains 16 residues. In DNA form, the CDR3 reads TGTGCCAGCAGTTTATTCTTTAGCGGGAGAGGAGAGACCCAGTACTTC. Its protein product is CASSLFFSGRGETQYF.

This clonotype has ten or more counts. The chain recombines TRBV6-4 with TRBJ2-3; TRBD1 agrees at 7 bases. J gave up 2 bases and V 5 bases, and 10 bases lay outside the gene matches. Germline V lookup: CDR1 MRHNA, CDR2 SNTAGT. This CDR3 contains 16 residues. CDR3 nucleotides: TGTGCCAGCAGTCCAACCGGGACAGACCCCACAGATACGCAGTATTTT. Protein: CASSPTGTDPTDTQYF.

The chain joins TRBV7-9 to TRBJ2-7; tentatively, D is TRBD1 (6 bases). Trimming removed 4 bases at V and 6 bases at J, with 10 bases between. The CDR3 loop spans 12 amino acids. Germline lookup yields CDR1 SEHNR and CDR2 FQNEAQ (reference sequence). The CDR3 DNA reads as TGTGCCAGCAGCTCCGACAGGCTCGAGCAGTACTTC. Amino acid sequence: CASSSDRLEQYF.

Turning to this clonotype: The junction differs from germline at one of its ends, possibly a read error. The V and J genes are TRBV20-1 and TRBJ2-7, with 10 bases lining up with TRBD1. This CDR3 has 14 residues. CDR1 DFQATT and CDR2 SNEGSKA come from the germline V gene (reference sequence). The CDR3 spells CSALSRDRGYEQSF. The CDR3 nucleotides are TGCAGTGCTCTATCCCGGGACAGGGGATACGAGCAGTCCTTC.

The table lists this clonotype with a few counts. The gene calls are TRBV27 and TRBJ2-1; 7 positions agree with TRBD1. The germline V gene has CDR1 MNHEY and CDR2 SMNVEV (reference sequence). This CDR3 has 15 residues. The trim removed 5 bases at V and 0 bases at J, leaving 4 bases unmatched. The CDR3 region is CASSPWDSSYNEQFF. The DNA of the CDR3 is TGTGCCAGCAGTCCCTGGGACAGCTCCTACAATGAGCAGTTCTTC.

The chain links TRBV20-1 to TRBJ2-7; TRBD1 agrees at 11 bases. Looked up from germline, CDR1 is DFQATT and CDR2 is SNEGSKA (reference sequence). The CDR3 runs to 15 residues. V trimming: 6 bases; J trimming: 1 base; junction bases outside the gene matches: 8. The chain's CDR3 is CSAEPGQGVSYEQYF. CDR3 sequence (DNA): TGCAGTGCGGAGCCGGGACAGGGGGTTTCCTACGAGCAGTACTTC.

V is TRBV10-2 and J is TRBJ1-4; 7 positions match TRBD1. CDR3 length: 18 amino acids. Germline trimming cut 3 bases from V and 0 bases from J; bases unmatched to any gene: 10. CDR1 and CDR2 from the germline V gene are WSHSY and SAAADI. CDR3 nucleotides: TGCGCCAGCAGTGAAGGTCGAGCCGGGACAGCAACTAATGAAAAACTGTTTTTT. Protein product: CASSEGRAGTATNEKLFF.

The rearrangement joins TRBV20-1 to TRBJ1-5; D call uncertain. The germline CDR1 and CDR2 sequences are DFQATT and SNEGSKA (reference sequence). V was clipped by 3 bases and J by 0 bases, with 24 bases between them. The CDR3 runs to 19 residues. CDR3 in amino acids: CSARVLDGTTYYSNQPQHF. As DNA, the CDR3 is TGCAGTGCTAGGGTTCTGGATGGAACAACTTATTATAGCAATCAGCCCCAGCATTTT.

This clonotype was picked up many times. The chain uses TRBV7-9 and TRBJ1-5; D is perhaps TRBD1 (5 bases). CDR3 length: 12 residues. Trimming shortened V by 3 bases and J by 6 bases, and 6 bases separated the two germline ends. CDR1 and CDR2 from the germline V gene are SEHNR and FQNEAQ (reference sequence). The CDR3 nucleotides are TGTGCCAGCAGCTTGGGGGTTCAGCCCCAGCATTTT. Translation: CASSLGVQPQHF.

In its sample, this clonotype was seen a few times. The chain has TRBV4-2 and TRBJ2-3; possibly TRBD2 for D (6 bases). Trimming took 6 bases from V and 0 from J, leaving 28 bases between them. The CDR3 is made up of 20 amino acids. The germline CDR1 and CDR2 sequences are LGHNA and YNFKEQ. The CDR3 DNA reads as TGTGCCAGCAGTCCTACCCAGGAGGGAAACCCTTTACTTAGCACAGATACGCAGTATTTT. Protein: CASSPTQEGNPLLSTDTQYF.

The chain uses TRBV3-1 and TRBJ2-3, with 8 bases fitting TRBD1. The CDR3 is 17 amino acids. The V and J ends lost 0 bases and 2 bases, in that order; junction bases with no gene match: 7. Germline lookup yields CDR1 LGHDT and CDR2 YNNKEL (reference sequence). This CDR3 reads CASSQDFGQGVTDTQYF. The CDR3 DNA sequence: TGTGCCAGCAGCCAAGATTTCGGACAGGGAGTCACAGATACGCAGTATTTT.

There are a few counts of this clonotype. The chain uses TRBV2 and TRBJ1-5; 10 bases align to TRBD1. The CDR3 extends over 14 amino acids. Germline-derived CDR1 and CDR2 are SNHLY and FYNNEI. After removal of 7 bases from V and 6 bases from J, the junction contained 6 bases not matched to a gene. The CDR3: CASKSGTGVQPQHF. CDR3 in DNA: TGTGCCAGCAAAAGTGGGACAGGGGTTCAGCCCCAGCATTTT.

This clonotype has just a few counts. The chain uses TRBV4-3 and TRBJ2-2; D is uncertain. Germline V lookup: CDR1 LGHNA, CDR2 YSLEER. V shed 3 bases and J shed 5 bases, with 4 bases lying between them. The CDR3 totals 12 residues. The CDR3 DNA follows: TGCGCCAGCAGCCACCATACCGGGGAGCTGTTTTTT. This encodes CASSHHTGELFF.

The gene calls are TRBV24-1 and TRBJ2-1; 9 bases map to TRBD2. The CDR3 contains 16 residues. CDR1 is KGHDR, CDR2 SFDVKD, per germline. J lost 5 bases, V lost 4 bases, and 8 bases had no gene match. CDR3 nucleotides: TGTGCCACCAGTGACCTGAGCGGGGGGCCGGACAATGAGCAGTTCTTC. It codes for CATSDLSGGPDNEQFF.

This clonotype was detected only a few times. The gene calls are TRBV7-6 and TRBJ2-7; possibly TRBD2 for D (7 bases). Trimming pared 4 bases from V and 3 bases from J, leaving 16 bases between. This CDR3 spans 15 amino acids. The germline V gene encodes CDR1 SGHVS and CDR2 FNYEAQ. The CDR3 nucleotides read TGTGCCAGCAGCTCAGAGGGGGGGGAGGGCTACGAGCAGTACTTC. Encoded protein: CASSSEGGEGYEQYF.

Concerning this clonotype itself: One end of the junction is discordant with germline, which a read error may explain. The chain links TRBV4-2 to TRBJ1-2; D is unresolved. Germline V lookup: CDR1 LGHNA, CDR2 YNFKEQ. The CDR3 has 13 amino acids. The CDR3 sequence: CAISPGLLCCYTF. The CDR3 coding sequence is TGTGCCATCAGCCCCGGGCTCCTCTGCTGCTACACCTTC.

The chain employs TRBV4-1 and TRBJ1-6, with D unclear. This CDR3 is built from 14 residues. Germline CDR1 and CDR2: MGHRA and YSYEKL. The V and J ends lost 4 bases and 9 bases respectively, with 13 bases between them. For the CDR3, the DNA is TGCGCCAGCAGCCCCACGGGGAGCGCTTCACCCCTCCACTTT. As protein: CASSPTGSASPLHF.

V and J are TRBV28 and TRBJ2-1; D ambiguous. The V end was cut by 3 bases, the J end by 10 bases, with 7 bases between. The CDR3 is 11 amino acids. CDR1 and CDR2 (germline): MDHEN, SYDVKM. CDR3 loop: CASSFMAEQFF. The DNA of the CDR3 is TGTGCCAGCAGTTTCATGGCAGAGCAGTTCTTC. Looking up the rest from reference TRBV28 and TRBJ2-1 gives the full variable domain: DVKVTQSSRYLVKRTGEKVFLECVQDMDHENMFWYRQDPGLGLRLIYFSYDVKMKEKGDIPEGYSVSREKKERFSLILESASTNQTSMYLCASSFMAEQFFGPGTRLTVL.

V usage is TRBV4-2 and J usage is TRBJ2-1; 8 bases agree with TRBD2. The ends lost 3 bases at V and 7 bases at J; junction bases unmatched: 11. The CDR3 has 16 amino acids. Per germline, CDR1 LGHNA and CDR2 YNFKEQ. The CDR3 DNA is TGTGCCAGCAGCCATTTTGTAGGGACTAGGGGGAATGAGCAGTTCTTC. It encodes CASSHFVGTRGNEQFF.

The V gene is TRBV7-8, the J gene TRBJ2-5; D unclear. Germline CDR1 reads SGHVS; CDR2 reads FQNEAQ. The CDR3 has 16 residues. V lost 5 bases and J 2 bases, leaving 18 bases between the germline ends. The CDR3 reads CASSRRPVTMQETQYF. Written as DNA, the CDR3 is TGTGCCAGCAGCCGAAGGCCGGTAACCATGCAAGAGACCCAGTACTTC.

This clonotype occurred a few times. V is TRBV28 and J is TRBJ2-7; D is unresolved. The CDR3 has 13 amino acids. Between the trimmed V and J ends, which lost 4 bases and 0 bases, there was a span of 7 bases. Germline V lookup: CDR1 MDHEN, CDR2 SYDVKM. The CDR3 region has the DNA TGTGCCAGCAGTTATTACAACTCCTACGAGCAGTACTTC. This codes for CASSYYNSYEQYF.

The chain is built from TRBV19 and TRBJ2-7, with 8 bases fitting TRBD1. The CDR3 sequence is 12 residues long. Germline V gene data show CDR1 as LNHDA and CDR2 as SQIVND (reference sequence). Trimming at V came to 5 bases and at J to 6 bases, leaving 3 bases not matched to a gene. The CDR3 here is CASSGQGGEQYF. The CDR3 DNA follows: TGTGCCAGTAGTGGACAGGGTGGCGAGCAGTACTTC. The full variable domain, in which reference TRBV19 and TRBJ2-7 provide the parts outside the CDR3, is DGGITQSPKYLFRKEGQNVTLSCEQNLNHDAMYWYRQDPGQGLRLIYYSQIVNDFQKGDIAEGYSVSREKKESFPLTVTSAQKNPTAFYLCASSGQGGEQYFGPGTRLTVT.

This clonotype was seen only once. The chain employs TRBV24-1 and TRBJ1-2; D not resolved. The CDR3 loop spans 15 amino acids. The V gene's germline CDR1 is KGHDR and CDR2 SFDVKD. V gave up 3 bases and J gave up 6 bases, with 16 bases separating them. This chain's CDR3 is CATSDPRRQANGYTF. The CDR3 DNA is TGTGCCACCAGTGATCCTCGTAGGCAGGCGAATGGCTACACCTTC.

The rearrangement joins TRBV13 to TRBJ2-7; 7 positions agree with TRBD1. Germline-derived CDR1 and CDR2 are PRHDT and FYEKMQ (reference sequence). Trimming took 3 bases from V and 2 from J; bases not matched to a gene: 10. The CDR3 totals 16 residues. This CDR3 reads CASSFAPGTATYEQYF. The CDR3 nucleotides read TGTGCCAGCAGCTTCGCCCCCGGGACAGCGACCTACGAGCAGTACTTC.

This clonotype was seen only a few times. The V gene is TRBV27, the J gene TRBJ2-3; 7 bases are shared with TRBD2. The CDR3 has 17 residues. V lost 4 bases to trimming and J lost 3 bases; unmatched junction nucleotides: 13. Germline CDR1 and CDR2: MNHEY and SMNVEV (reference sequence). The CDR3 loop reads CASSSDTGTISTDTQYF. The CDR3 DNA reads TGTGCCAGCAGTTCGGACACCGGGACTATCAGTACAGATACGCAGTATTTT.

The chain joins TRBV6-2 or TRBV6-3 to TRBJ2-3, with TRBD2 as a possible D gene (6 bases). CDR1 MNHEY and CDR2 SVGEGT come from the germline V gene. V was clipped by 8 bases and J by 2 bases, with 17 bases between them. The CDR3 is 15 amino acids. DNA for the CDR3: TGTGCCAGCTCCCTTGATAGCGGATTCACAGATACGCAGTATTTT. It specifies CASSLDSGFTDTQYF.